The 11 T cell receptor beta chains below all came from one sample that was sequenced in a study of blood T cell repertoires in COVID-19. Sequencing used immunoSEQ multiplex PCR; TCRdb keeps in-frame clones, though not all of them. Here the sample spans roughly 99,000 clones, 80% to 90% being singletons. Sample: peripheral blood. These receptors were obtained from a middle-aged man with COVID-19, enrolled during active disease.

This clone was observed a few times. Other DNA sequences from this sample encode an identical CDR3 as well. The chain couples TRBV5-6 to TRBJ1-2, with TRBD1 matching over 10 bases. The ends lost 3 bases at V and 3 bases at J; junction bases unmatched: 5. Germline CDR1 SGHDT, CDR2 YYEEEE. This CDR3 contains 15 residues. In DNA, the CDR3 is TGTGCCAGCAGCTCCCGGGACAGGGGACACTATGGCTACACCTTC. Its protein product is CASSSRDRGHYGYTF. The complete variable domain, with remaining parts taken from reference TRBV5-6 and TRBJ1-2, reads DAGVTQSPTHLIKTRGQQVTLRCSPKSGHDTVSWYQQALGQGPQFIFQYYEEEERQRGNFPDRFSGHQFPNYSSELNVNALLLGDSALYLCASSSRDRGHYGYTFGSGTRLTVV.

This chain connects TRBV6-5 to TRBJ1-1; 7 bases fit TRBD1. CDR1 and CDR2 from the germline V gene are MNHEY and SVGAGI. The CDR3 is 15 residues long. After removal of 6 bases from V and 4 bases from J, the junction contained 11 bases not matched to a gene. This CDR3 is CASSRAGTALTEAFF. As DNA, the CDR3 is TGTGCCAGCAGCAGAGCCGGGACAGCGCTCACTGAAGCTTTCTTT.

The rearrangement links TRBV3-1 (or the pseudogene TRBV3-2) to TRBJ1-3; 7 bases map to TRBD1. From germline, CDR1 is LGHDT and CDR2 YNNKEL (reference sequence). J lost 0 bases, V lost 5 bases, and 1 base had no gene match. This CDR3 is built from 14 residues. The CDR3 DNA reads as TGTGCCAGCAGCTGGGACAGCTCTGGAAACACCATATATTTT. Amino acid sequence: CASSWDSSGNTIYF.

The chain links TRBV20-1 to TRBJ1-2; D gene unclear. Trimming shortened V by 3 bases and J by 7 bases, and 12 bases separated the two germline ends. The CDR3 contains 12 residues. Germline V gene lookup returns CDR1 DFQATT and CDR2 SNEGSKA (reference sequence). CDR3 amino acids: CSASYPEGGYTF. CDR3 DNA: TGCAGTGCTAGTTACCCAGAGGGTGGCTACACCTTC.

This clone was seen a handful of times. The rearrangement links TRBV30 to TRBJ2-5; D gene ambiguous. Germline assignment: CDR1 GTSNPN and CDR2 SVGIG (reference sequence). The V and J ends lost 2 bases and 1 base respectively, with 8 bases between them. The CDR3 sequence is 13 residues long. CDR3 in amino acids: CAWSWQIQETQYF. CDR3 coding DNA: TGTGCCTGGAGTTGGCAGATCCAAGAGACCCAGTACTTC.

The chain has TRBV18 and TRBJ1-1, with TRBD1 as a possible D gene (5 bases). CDR3 length equals 14 residues. Germline V gene lookup returns CDR1 KGHSH and CDR2 LQKENI. Trimming removed 3 bases at V and 3 bases at J, with 11 bases between. The CDR3 DNA sequence: TGTGCCAGCTCACCTACGGGGGGGGACACTGAAGCTTTCTTT. Its translation is CASSPTGGDTEAFF.

The chain recombines TRBV14 with TRBJ2-1, with a possible D match to TRBD2 (6 bases). Germline CDR1 SGHDN, CDR2 FVKESK. CDR3 length: 14 amino acids. Trimming left V 4 bases short and J 3 bases short, with 10 bases between. In DNA, the CDR3 is TGTGCCAGCAGCCCCGGGGGAGGCTACAATGAGCAGTTCTTC. Amino acid sequence: CASSPGGGYNEQFF.

CDR3 in DNA: TGTGCCAGCAGCAAGGACAGGGAATACGAGCAGTACTTC. It specifies CASSKDREYEQYF. The chain links TRBV11-2 to TRBJ2-7, with 8 positions matching TRBD1. Germline trimming cut 5 bases from V and 4 bases from J; bases unmatched to any gene: 4. Germline CDR1 SGHAT, CDR2 FQNNGV. The CDR3 runs to 13 residues.

This chain links TRBV6-4 with TRBJ2-7; D is perhaps TRBD1 (6 bases). The length of the CDR3 is 14 residues. CDR1 and CDR2 (germline): MRHNA, SNTAGT. With 6 bases removed from V and 3 bases from J, the gap between germline ends came to 15 bases. CDR3 bases: TGTGCCAGCAGCGACAGACAGGTCTACTACGAGCAGTACTTC. Encoded protein: CASSDRQVYYEQYF.

The chain recombines TRBV13 with TRBJ2-1; no clear D gene. This CDR3 has 14 residues. The germline CDR1 and CDR2 sequences are PRHDT and FYEKMQ (reference sequence). V was trimmed by 5 bases and J by 0 bases, leaving 8 bases between them. CDR3 loop: CASSERSSYNEQFF. The CDR3 DNA reads TGTGCCAGCAGCGAGAGGAGCTCCTACAATGAGCAGTTCTTC.

The chain recombines TRBV23-1 with TRBJ2-7; D not resolved. TRBV23-1 is marked as an open reading frame, function uncertain. V lost 0 bases, J lost 4 bases, and 4 bases lay in between. The CDR3 totals 12 residues. CDR3 loop: CASSQSHYEQYF. In DNA form, the CDR3 reads TGCGCCAGCAGTCAATCCCATTACGAGCAGTACTTC.